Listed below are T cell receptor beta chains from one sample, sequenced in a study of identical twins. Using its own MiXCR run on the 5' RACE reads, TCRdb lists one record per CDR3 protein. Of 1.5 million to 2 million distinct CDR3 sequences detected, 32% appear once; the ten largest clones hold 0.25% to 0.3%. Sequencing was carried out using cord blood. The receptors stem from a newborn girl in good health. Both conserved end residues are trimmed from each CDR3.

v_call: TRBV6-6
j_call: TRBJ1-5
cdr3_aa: ASSPDNSNQPQH

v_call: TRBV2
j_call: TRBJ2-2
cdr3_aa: ASVGGHTGELF

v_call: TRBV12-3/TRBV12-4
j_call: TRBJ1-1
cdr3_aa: ASIPRGWITNTEAF

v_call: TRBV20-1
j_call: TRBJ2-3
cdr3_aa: SARDQLAPSTDTQY

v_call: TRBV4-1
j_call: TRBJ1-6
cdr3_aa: ASSQLFGVYSPLH

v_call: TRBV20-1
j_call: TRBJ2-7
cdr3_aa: SARDWRRDFRTSGLYEQY

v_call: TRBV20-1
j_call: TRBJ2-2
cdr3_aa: SARDCQDTGELF

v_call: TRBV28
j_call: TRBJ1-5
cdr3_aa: ASSWYREDGNQPQH

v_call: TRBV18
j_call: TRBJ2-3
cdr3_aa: ASSPYRTGTTDTQY

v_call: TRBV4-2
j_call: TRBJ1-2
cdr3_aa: ASSQEGADGYT

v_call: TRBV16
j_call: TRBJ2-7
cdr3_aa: ASSQNRPGLLTSEQY

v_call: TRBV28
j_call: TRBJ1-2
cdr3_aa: ASRRPGRKRGYT

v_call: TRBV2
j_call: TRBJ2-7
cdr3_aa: ASSEGRPREQY

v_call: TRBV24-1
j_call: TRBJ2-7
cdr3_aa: ATSETGEQY

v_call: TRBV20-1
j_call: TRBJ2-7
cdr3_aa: SAGLAGDYEQY

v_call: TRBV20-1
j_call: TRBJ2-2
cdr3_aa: SASSSGPTGELF

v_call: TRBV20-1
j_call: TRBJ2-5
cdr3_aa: SAKSVLETLY

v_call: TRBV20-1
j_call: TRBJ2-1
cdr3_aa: SARASGRSLSSYNEQF

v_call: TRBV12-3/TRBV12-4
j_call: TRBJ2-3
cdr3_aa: ASSLRLAGGPGDPDTQY

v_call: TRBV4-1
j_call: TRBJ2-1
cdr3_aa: ASSPVSSLVSSEQF

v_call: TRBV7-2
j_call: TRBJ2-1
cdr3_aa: ASSLGGGGGRYNEQF

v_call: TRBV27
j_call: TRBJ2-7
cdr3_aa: ASSLRPGGLAGYEQY

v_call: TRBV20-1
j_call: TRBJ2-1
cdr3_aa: SAQDGDEQF

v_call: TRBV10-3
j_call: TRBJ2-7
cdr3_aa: AIRAGTASYEQY

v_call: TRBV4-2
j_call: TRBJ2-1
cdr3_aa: ASSQVHNEQF

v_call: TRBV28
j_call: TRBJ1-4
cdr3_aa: ASSLVAGYEKLF

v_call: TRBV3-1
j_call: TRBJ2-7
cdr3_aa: ASSHLDGQY

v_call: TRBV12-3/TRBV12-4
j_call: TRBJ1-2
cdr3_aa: ASSREGSYGYT

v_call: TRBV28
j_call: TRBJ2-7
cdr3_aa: ASSKAVTGYYEQY

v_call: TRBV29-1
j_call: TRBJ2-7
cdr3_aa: SVRQGEPYEQY

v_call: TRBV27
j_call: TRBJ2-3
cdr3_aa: ASSQGAGADTQY

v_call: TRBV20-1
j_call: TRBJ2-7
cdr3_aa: SARSPLQGYEQY

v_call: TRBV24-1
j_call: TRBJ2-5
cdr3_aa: ATSDPLRGHEQY

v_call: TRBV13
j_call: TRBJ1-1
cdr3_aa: ASSLRRDWVNTEAF

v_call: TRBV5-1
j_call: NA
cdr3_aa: SSSFGGTHYEQY

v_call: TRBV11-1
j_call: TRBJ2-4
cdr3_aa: ASSFGAGSIQY

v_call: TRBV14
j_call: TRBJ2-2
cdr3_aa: ASSREMGELF

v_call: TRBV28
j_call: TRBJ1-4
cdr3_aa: ASSPAPGGKLF

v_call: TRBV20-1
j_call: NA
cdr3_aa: SARGFSGRAGYNEQY

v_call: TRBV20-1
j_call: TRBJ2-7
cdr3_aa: SARRQGLTYEQY

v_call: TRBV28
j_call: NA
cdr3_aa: ASRSSGRTYNEQY

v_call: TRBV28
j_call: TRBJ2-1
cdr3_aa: ASSSSGSRRDEQF